This T cell receptor (beta chain) was profiled in a study of cytomegalovirus exposure and HLA in healthy donors. Study details: Of over 350 genotyped donors, more than 65% grouped in the Caucasian-associated ancestry cluster.

Details on this clone: Its target is not known.

Study-wide findings and caveats: Accurate HLA-A and HLA-B prediction from TCR beta sequences was reported for most subjects.

The PCR contained 60 Vbeta and 13 Jbeta primers. Data came from immunoSEQ multiplex PCR; TCRdb stores just in-frame clones and leaves some out. The sample lists 150,000 to 200,000 clones; roughly 71% were seen once. The CDR3 contains 15 residues. Germline CDR1 SNHLY, CDR2 FYNNEI. Trimming took 4 bases from V and 5 from J, leaving 12 bases between them. V and J are TRBV2 and TRBJ1-6, with D tentatively TRBD1 (5 bases). The clonotype originates from a girl aged 10-17 years in good health and CMV-seronegative. Sequenced input: PBMCs. CDR3 nucleotide sequence: TGTGCCAGCAGTGTCTGGGGCCCTGATAATTCACCCCTCCACTTT. This gives the protein CASSVWGPDNSPLHF.